The 13 T cell receptor beta chains given below trace back to one sample, sequenced in a study of T-cell memory formation after mild COVID-19 (dated by TCRdb to about 2021). The library was built by means of 5' RACE. The instrument given in TCRdb is Illumina NovaSeq 6000. TCRdb itself trimmed the public reads at Q25 with fastp, ran MiXCR and retained productive beta chains. For every CDR3 protein sequence, its rows merge into one entry that carries the most common genes and DNA. The sample yields roughly 300,000 distinct CDR3 sequences; roughly 8% were counted once. Of the sample, 22% is held by the ten largest clones. Sequencing input: PBMCs or a T cell subset sorted from them (not recorded which). The receptors stem from a man between 18 and 29 years old who had mild COVID-19 (a few samples of this study predate the infection). The sample titles of this study are shuffled in the database, so cell type and time point are left out; the donor was told from shared clones.

This chain uses TRBV10-3 with TRBJ2-2, with D hard to call. The germline gives CDR1 ENHRY, CDR2 SYGVKD. V was clipped by 0 bases and J by 5 bases, with 13 bases between them. The length of the CDR3 is 16 residues. The CDR3 nucleotides read TGTGCCATCAGTGAGTCGGCTCAGGACGGGACCGGGGAGCTGTTTTTT. Translating it yields CAISESAQDGTGELFF.

This clonotype was detected only a few times. The V call is TRBV7-9, the J call TRBJ2-2; maybe TRBD2 (6 bases). Trimming removed 11 bases from V and 4 bases from J, with 11 bases in between. The CDR3 is 12 residues long. In germline, CDR1 is SEHNR, CDR2 FQNEAQ (reference sequence). CDR3 region: CALGGGTGELFF. The CDR3 DNA reads TGTGCCCTGGGGGGTGGCACCGGGGAGCTGTTTTTT.

The rearrangement joins TRBV20-1 to TRBJ1-4, with 9 bases aligning to TRBD1. Germline-derived CDR1 and CDR2 are DFQATT and SNEGSKA (reference sequence). This CDR3 is 15 amino acids long. The V segment lost 3 bases and the J segment 8 bases; nucleotides outside the gene matches: 10. The CDR3 is CSASQTGGVGEKLFF. Here the CDR3 DNA reads TGCAGTGCTAGCCAAACAGGGGGCGTAGGGGAAAAACTGTTTTTT.

This clonotype was recorded at least ten times. The CDR3, as DNA: TGCGCCAGCAGCCAAATAATTGGACTGGGGCGGGATGGCTACACCTTC. Translated, it gives CASSQIIGLGRDGYTF. This chain joins TRBV4-1 and TRBJ1-2; tentatively, D is TRBD1 (5 bases). The CDR3 has 16 residues. CDR1 MGHRA and CDR2 YSYEKL come from the germline V gene. Trimming pared 2 bases from V and 6 bases from J, leaving 19 bases between.

The chain recombines TRBV6-2 or TRBV6-3 with TRBJ1-1, with D unresolved. The CDR3 has 13 amino acids. Looked up from germline, CDR1 is MNHEY and CDR2 is SVGEGT. V shed 6 bases and J shed 1 base, with 9 bases lying between them. The CDR3 loop reads CASSFSKNTEAFF. In DNA, the CDR3 is TGTGCCAGCAGCTTTAGCAAGAACACTGAAGCTTTCTTT.

At least ten counts were recorded for this clonotype. Compared with germline, one end of the junction differs, possibly owing to a read error. V and J are TRBV7-7 and TRBJ2-1; tentative D call: TRBD2 (5 bases). Per the germline V gene, CDR1 is SSHAT and CDR2 is FNYEAQ (reference sequence). This CDR3 is 17 amino acids long. The CDR3 DNA is TGTGCTAGCAGCTTAGGAGGCGGCCCCGGCTCCTACAATGAGCAGTTCTTC. Translating it yields CASSLGGGPGSYNEQFF.

This clonotype appeared many times. This chain links TRBV7-9 with TRBJ2-1, with 7 bases aligning to TRBD2. V was pared by 3 bases and J by 8 bases, with 4 bases of the junction left unmatched. The CDR3 has 13 residues. Germline CDR1 and CDR2: SEHNR and FQNEAQ (reference sequence). The CDR3 nucleotides read TGTGCCAGCAGCTTCAAGCGGGGCGATGAGCAGTTCTTC. Protein sequence: CASSFKRGDEQFF.

This clonotype has a handful of counts. The chain joins TRBV28 to TRBJ2-6; D remains unclear. The germline V gene encodes CDR1 MDHEN and CDR2 SYDVKM. The CDR3 consists of 13 residues. V was cut by 5 bases and J by 5 bases, with 7 bases left in between. CDR3 sequence (DNA): TGTGCCAGCAGTCCAGTCTGGGCCAACGTCCTGACTTTC. Amino acids: CASSPVWANVLTF.

V usage is TRBV7-8 and J usage is TRBJ2-7; D is unclear. V shed 2 bases and J shed 1 base, with 9 bases lying between them. Per germline, CDR1 SGHVS and CDR2 FQNEAQ. There are 14 residues in the CDR3. CDR3 residues: CASSLSWRSYEQYF. CDR3 bases: TGTGCCAGCAGCTTAAGCTGGCGGTCCTACGAGCAGTACTTC.

With regard to this clonotype: With a much larger clone just one base away, this may be a read error. The J gene is TRBJ1-4, the V gene TRBV7-9, with 8 bases fitting TRBD1. Germline lookup yields CDR1 SEHNR and CDR2 FQNEAQ (reference sequence). The CDR3 consists of 14 residues. V was clipped by 6 bases and J by 8 bases; unmatched bases: 8. CDR3 nucleotides: TGTGCCAGCAGGCCTGGACAGGGCCAAGAAAAACTGTTTTTT. Protein sequence: CASRPGQGQEKLFF.

The V call is TRBV10-3, the J call TRBJ1-4, with D tentatively TRBD1 (6 bases). The V end lost 7 bases, the J end lost 10 bases, and 16 bases lay between the germline ends. The CDR3 extends over 13 amino acids. Germline-derived CDR1 and CDR2 are ENHRY and SYGVKD. CDR3 sequence (DNA): TGTGCCATCACGAGGGGGGTTGGAGGAAAACTGTTTTTT. Translating it yields CAITRGVGGKLFF.

This clonotype has only a few counts. The chain joins TRBV28 to TRBJ2-3; D remains unclear. This CDR3 region has 15 residues. V lost 2 bases and J 4 bases, leaving 13 bases between the germline ends. CDR1 MDHEN and CDR2 SYDVKM come from the germline V gene. CDR3 amino acids: CASSLIEGKADTQYF. CDR3 sequence (DNA): TGTGCCAGCAGTTTAATTGAAGGGAAGGCAGATACGCAGTATTTT.

V is TRBV7-2 and J is TRBJ2-6, with D tentatively TRBD1 (5 bases). Trimming took off 5 bases at V and 0 bases at J, with 23 bases between the two ends. From germline, CDR1 is SGHTA and CDR2 FQGNSA. The CDR3 is 20 amino acids. CDR3 nucleotide sequence: TGTGCCAGCAGCCCGCCCTTCGACAGTTACGAACCCTCTGGGGCCAACGTCCTGACTTTC. Translated: CASSPPFDSYEPSGANVLTF.